This T cell receptor beta chain was sequenced during a study of CD8 T cells in ankylosing spondylitis. General study findings and limits: Clones that were linked to disease were CD8+ and were relatively rare in peripheral blood. Characteristic, it appeared, of ankylosing spondylitis blood was a TCR beta motif of eight highly homologous variants.

This clonotype was picked up many times. Its antigen is as yet unknown. CDR1 is ENHRY and CDR2 is SYGVKD in the germline V gene. J lost 2 bases, V lost 10 bases, and 7 bases had no gene match. This CDR3 region has 14 residues. Using quantitative 5'-RACE with molecular barcodes, the authors made TCR beta libraries. A single record per CDR3 protein comes from TCRdb applying MiXCR to the 5' RACE reads. The sample consists of about 160,000 distinct CDR3 sequences, 15% to 20% of them appearing once. Material: blood, either unsorted or a sorted T cell fraction (not recorded which). The clonotype comes from a male donor with ankylosing spondylitis or in good health (not recorded which). The chain joins TRBV10-3 to TRBJ2-3, with 9 bases aligning to TRBD2. CDR3 sequence reads: CATRREGPTDTQYF. The CDR3 nucleotides read TGTGCCACCAGGCGGGAGGGCCCCACAGATACGCAGTATTTT.